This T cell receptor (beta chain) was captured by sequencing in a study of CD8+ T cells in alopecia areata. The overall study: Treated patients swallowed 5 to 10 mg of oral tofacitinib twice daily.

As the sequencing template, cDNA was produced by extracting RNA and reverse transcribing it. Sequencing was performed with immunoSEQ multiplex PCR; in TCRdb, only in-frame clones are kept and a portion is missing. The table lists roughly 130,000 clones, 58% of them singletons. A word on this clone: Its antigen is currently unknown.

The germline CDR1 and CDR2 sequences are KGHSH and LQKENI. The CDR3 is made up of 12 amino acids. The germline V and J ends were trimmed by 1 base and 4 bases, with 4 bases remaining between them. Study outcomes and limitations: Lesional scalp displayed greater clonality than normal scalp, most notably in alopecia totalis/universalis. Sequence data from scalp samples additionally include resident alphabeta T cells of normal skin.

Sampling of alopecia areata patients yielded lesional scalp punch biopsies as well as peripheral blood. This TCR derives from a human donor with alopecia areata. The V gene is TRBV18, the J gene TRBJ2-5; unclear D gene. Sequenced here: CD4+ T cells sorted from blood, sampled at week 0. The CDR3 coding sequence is TGTGCCAGCTCACCACTACTAGAGACCCAGTACTTC. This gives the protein CASSPLLETQYF.